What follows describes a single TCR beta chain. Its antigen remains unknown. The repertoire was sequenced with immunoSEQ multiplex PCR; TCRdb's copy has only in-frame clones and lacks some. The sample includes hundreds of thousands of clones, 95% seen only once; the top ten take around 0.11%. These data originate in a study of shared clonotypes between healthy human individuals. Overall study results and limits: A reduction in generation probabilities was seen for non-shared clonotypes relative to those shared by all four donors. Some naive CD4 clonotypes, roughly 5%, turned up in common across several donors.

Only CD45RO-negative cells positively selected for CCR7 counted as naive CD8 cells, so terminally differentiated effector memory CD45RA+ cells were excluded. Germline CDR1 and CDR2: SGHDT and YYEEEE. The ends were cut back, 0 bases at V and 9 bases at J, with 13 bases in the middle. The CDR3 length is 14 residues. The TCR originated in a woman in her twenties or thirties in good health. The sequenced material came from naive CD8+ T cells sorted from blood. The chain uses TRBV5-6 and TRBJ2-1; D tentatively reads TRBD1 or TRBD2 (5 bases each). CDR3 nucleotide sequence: TGTGCCAGCAGCTTGGTTGGGGACCCGGCTGAGCAGTTCTTC. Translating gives CASSLVGDPAEQFF. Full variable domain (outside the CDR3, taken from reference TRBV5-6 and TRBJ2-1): DAGVTQSPTHLIKTRGQQVTLRCSPKSGHDTVSWYQQALGQGPQFIFQYYEEEERQRGNFPDRFSGHQFPNYSSELNVNALLLGDSALYLCASSLVGDPAEQFFGPGTRLTVL.